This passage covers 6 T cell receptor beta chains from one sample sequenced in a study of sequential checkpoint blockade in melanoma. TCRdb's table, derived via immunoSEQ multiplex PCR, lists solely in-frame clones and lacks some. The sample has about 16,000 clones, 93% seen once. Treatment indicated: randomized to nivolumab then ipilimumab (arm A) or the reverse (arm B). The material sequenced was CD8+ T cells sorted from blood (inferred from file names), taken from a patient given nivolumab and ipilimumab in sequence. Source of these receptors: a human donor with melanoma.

CDR3: CASSPPGYQPQHF. CDR3 coding DNA: TGTGCCAGCAGTCCCCCAGGTTATCAGCCCCAGCATTTT. The chain couples TRBV27 to TRBJ1-5; D gene ambiguous. Trimming took 5 bases from V and 5 from J, leaving 10 bases between them. Germline CDR1 is MNHEY and CDR2 is SMNVEV (reference sequence). The CDR3 is made up of 13 amino acids.

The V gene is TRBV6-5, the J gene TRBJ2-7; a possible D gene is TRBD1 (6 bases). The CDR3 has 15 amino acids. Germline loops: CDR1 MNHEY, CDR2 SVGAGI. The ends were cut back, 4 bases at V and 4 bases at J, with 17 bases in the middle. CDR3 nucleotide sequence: TGTGCCAGCAGTTTCGCCTTTGGGGGCTCTTACGAGCAGTACGTC. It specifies CASSFAFGGSYEQYV.

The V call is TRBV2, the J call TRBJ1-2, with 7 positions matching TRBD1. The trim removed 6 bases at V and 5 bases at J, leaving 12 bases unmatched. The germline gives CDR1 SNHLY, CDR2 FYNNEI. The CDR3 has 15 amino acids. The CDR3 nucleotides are TGTGCCAGCAGCCCGTCAGGGGGGAAATTTTATGGCTACACCTTC. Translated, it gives CASSPSGGKFYGYTF.

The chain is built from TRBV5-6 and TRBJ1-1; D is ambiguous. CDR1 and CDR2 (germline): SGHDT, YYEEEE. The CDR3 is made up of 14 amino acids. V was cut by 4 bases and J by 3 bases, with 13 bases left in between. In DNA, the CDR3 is TGTGCCAGCAGCCCCCTGGGCTTTGACACTGAAGCTTTCTTT. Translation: CASSPLGFDTEAFF.

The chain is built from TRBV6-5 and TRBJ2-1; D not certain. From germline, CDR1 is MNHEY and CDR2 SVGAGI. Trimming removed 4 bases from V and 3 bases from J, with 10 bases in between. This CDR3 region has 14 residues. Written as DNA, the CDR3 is TGTGCCAGCAGTTCTTCCCCGGGCTACAATGAGCAGTTCTTC. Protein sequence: CASSSSPGYNEQFF.

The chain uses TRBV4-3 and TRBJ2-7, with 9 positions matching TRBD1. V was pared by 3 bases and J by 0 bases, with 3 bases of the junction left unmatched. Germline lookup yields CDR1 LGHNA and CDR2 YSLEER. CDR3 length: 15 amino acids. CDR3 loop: CASSHLQGASYEQYF. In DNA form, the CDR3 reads TGCGCCAGCAGCCACCTACAGGGGGCCTCCTACGAGCAGTACTTC.